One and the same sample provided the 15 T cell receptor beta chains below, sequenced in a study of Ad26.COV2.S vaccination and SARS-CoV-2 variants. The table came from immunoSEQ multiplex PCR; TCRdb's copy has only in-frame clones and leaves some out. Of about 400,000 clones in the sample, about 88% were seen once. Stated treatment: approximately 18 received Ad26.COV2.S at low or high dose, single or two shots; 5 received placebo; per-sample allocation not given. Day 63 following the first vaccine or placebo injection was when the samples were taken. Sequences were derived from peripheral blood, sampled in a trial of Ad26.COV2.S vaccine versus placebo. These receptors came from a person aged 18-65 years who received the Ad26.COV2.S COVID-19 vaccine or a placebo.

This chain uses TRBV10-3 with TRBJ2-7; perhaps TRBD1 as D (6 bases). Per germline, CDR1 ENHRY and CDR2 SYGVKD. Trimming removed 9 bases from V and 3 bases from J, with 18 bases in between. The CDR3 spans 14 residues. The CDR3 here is CAIGGRDPIYEQYF. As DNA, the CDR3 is TGTGCCATAGGGGGTAGGGATCCGATCTACGAGCAGTACTTC.

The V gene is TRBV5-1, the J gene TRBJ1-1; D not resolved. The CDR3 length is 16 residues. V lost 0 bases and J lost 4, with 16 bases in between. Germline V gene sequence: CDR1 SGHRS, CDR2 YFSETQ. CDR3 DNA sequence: TGCGCCAGCAGCTTGGCCGGGTTGGGTGGTAGCACTGAAGCTTTCTTT. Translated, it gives CASSLAGLGGSTEAFF. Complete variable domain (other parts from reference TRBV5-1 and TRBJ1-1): KAGVTQTPRYLIKTRGQQVTLSCSPISGHRSVSWYQQTPGQGLQFLFEYFSETQRNKGNFPGRFSGRQFSNSRSEMNVSTLELGDSALYLCASSLAGLGGSTEAFFGQGTRLTVV.

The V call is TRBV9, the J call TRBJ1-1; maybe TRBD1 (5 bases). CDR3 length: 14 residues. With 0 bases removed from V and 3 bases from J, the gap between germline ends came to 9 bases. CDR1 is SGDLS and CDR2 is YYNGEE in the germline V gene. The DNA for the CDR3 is TGTGCCAGCAGCGTAGATTGGGGGGACACTGAAGCTTTCTTT. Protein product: CASSVDWGDTEAFF.

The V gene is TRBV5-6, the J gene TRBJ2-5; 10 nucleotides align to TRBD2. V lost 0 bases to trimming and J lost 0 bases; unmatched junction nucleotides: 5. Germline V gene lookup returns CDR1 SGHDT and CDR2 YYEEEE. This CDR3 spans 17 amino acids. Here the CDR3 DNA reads TGTGCCAGCAGCTTGGGACTAGCGGGCCCGTACCAAGAGACCCAGTACTTC. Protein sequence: CASSLGLAGPYQETQYF.

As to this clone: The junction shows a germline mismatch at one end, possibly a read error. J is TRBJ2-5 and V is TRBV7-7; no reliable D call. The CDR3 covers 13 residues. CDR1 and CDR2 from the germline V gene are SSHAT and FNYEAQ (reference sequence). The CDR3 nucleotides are TGTGCTAGCAGTTCATTTGAACAAGAGACCCAGTACTTC. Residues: CASSSFEQETQYF.

The CDR3 is CASSLVGDRLQETQYF. In DNA form, the CDR3 reads TGTGCCAGCAGCTTAGTTGGGGACAGGCTGCAAGAGACCCAGTACTTC. This rearrangement joins TRBV11-3 to TRBJ2-5; 8 nucleotides line up with TRBD1. J lost 2 bases, V lost 1 base, and 6 bases had no gene match. The germline CDR1 and CDR2 sequences are SGHNT and YENEEA. This CDR3 has 16 residues.

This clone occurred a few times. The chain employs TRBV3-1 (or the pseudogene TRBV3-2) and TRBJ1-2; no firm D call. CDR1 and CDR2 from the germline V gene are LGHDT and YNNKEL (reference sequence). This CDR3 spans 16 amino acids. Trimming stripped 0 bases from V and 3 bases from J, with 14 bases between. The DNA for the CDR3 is TGTGCCAGCAGCCAAGATCTGGGGTGGCCCGACTATGGCTACACCTTC. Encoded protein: CASSQDLGWPDYGYTF.

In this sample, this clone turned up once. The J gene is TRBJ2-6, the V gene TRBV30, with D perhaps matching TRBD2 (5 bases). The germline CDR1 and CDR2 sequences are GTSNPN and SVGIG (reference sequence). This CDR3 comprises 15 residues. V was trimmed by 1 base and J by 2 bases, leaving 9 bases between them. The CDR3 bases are TGTGCCTGGAGTGCTCTCGGGACTGGGGCCAACGTCCTGACTTTC. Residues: CAWSALGTGANVLTF. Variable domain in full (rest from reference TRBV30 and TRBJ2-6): SQTIHQWPATLVQPVGSPLSLECTVEGTSNPNLYWYRQAAGRGLQLLFYSVGIGQISSEVPQNLSASRPQDRQFILSSKKLLLSDSGFYLCAWSALGTGANVLTFGAGSRLTVL.

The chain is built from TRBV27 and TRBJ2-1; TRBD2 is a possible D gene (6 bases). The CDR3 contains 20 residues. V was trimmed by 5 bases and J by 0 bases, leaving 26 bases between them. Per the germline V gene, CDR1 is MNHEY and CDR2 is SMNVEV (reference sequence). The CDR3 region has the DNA TGTGCCAGCAGTCCATGGAGGGTCCGGGACCTACCGAGCTCCTACAATGAGCAGTTCTTC. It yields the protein CASSPWRVRDLPSSYNEQFF.

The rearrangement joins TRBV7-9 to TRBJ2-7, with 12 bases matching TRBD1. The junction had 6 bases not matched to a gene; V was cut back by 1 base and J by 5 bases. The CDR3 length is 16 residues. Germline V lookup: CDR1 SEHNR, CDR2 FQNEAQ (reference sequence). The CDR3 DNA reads TGTGCCAGCAGCTTAGATGCTGGGACAGGGGGCGACGAGCAGTACTTC. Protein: CASSLDAGTGGDEQYF.

The CDR3 reads CASSKVTGANVLTF. CDR3 sequence (DNA): TGTGCCAGCAGCAAGGTAACTGGGGCCAACGTCCTGACTTTC. V gene TRBV7-9 combines with J gene TRBJ2-6; D not certain. Germline CDR1 and CDR2: SEHNR and FQNEAQ (reference sequence). CDR3 length: 14 amino acids. The V gene lost 5 bases and the J gene lost 2 bases, with 7 bases spanning the gap.

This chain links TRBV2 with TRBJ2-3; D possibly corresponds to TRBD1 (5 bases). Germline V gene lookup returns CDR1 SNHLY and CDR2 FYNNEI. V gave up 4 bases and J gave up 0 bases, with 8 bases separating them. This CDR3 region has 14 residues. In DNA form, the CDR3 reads TGTGCCAGCAGTGGCAGGGATAGCACAGATACGCAGTATTTT. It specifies CASSGRDSTDTQYF.

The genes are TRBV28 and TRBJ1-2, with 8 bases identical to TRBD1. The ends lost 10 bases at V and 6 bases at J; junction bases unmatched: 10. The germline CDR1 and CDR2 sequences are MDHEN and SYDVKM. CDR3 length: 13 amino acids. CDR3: CATDLRTGNGYTF. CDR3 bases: TGTGCCACCGATTTACGGACAGGGAATGGCTACACCTTC.

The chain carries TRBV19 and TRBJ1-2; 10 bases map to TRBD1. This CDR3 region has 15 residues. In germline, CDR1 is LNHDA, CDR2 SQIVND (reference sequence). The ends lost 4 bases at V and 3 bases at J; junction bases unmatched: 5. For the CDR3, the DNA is TGTGCCAGTAGTACTTGGGACAGGGGCGACTATGGCTACACCTTC. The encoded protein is CASSTWDRGDYGYTF.

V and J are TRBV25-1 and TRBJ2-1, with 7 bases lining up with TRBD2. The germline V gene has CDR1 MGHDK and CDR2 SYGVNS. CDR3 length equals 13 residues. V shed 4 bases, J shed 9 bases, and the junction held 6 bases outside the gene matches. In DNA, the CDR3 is TGTGCCAGCAGTGGACATCCGGGGGGTGAGCAGTTCTTC. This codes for CASSGHPGGEQFF.